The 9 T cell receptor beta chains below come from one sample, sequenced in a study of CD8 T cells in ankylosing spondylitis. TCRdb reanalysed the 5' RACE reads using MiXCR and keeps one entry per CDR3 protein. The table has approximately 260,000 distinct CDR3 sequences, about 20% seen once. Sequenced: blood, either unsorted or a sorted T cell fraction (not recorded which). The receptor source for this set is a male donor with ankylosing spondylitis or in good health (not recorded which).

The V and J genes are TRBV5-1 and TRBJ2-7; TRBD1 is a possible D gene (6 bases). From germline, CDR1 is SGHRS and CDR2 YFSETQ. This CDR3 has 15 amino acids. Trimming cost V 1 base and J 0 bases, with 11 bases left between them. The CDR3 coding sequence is TGCGCCAGCAGCTTGACAGGGCCGCACTCCTACGAGCAGTACTTC. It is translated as CASSLTGPHSYEQYF.

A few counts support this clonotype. CDR3 residues: CASSDALAGDTDTQYF. The CDR3 DNA follows: TGTGCCAGCAGTGATGCACTAGCGGGAGACACAGATACGCAGTATTTT. The chain has TRBV12-3 or TRBV12-4 and TRBJ2-3, with 11 bases matching TRBD2. The CDR3 runs 16 residues. J lost 2 bases, V lost 5 bases, and 6 bases had no gene match.

Here the CDR3 reads CASSQGQYSSYNEQFF. Here the CDR3 DNA reads TGTGCCAGCAGCCAAGGACAGTATAGCTCCTACAATGAGCAGTTCTTC. This chain uses TRBV14 with TRBJ2-1; D is perhaps TRBD1 (5 bases). Germline CDR1 SGHDN, CDR2 FVKESK. CDR3 size: 16 residues. Trimming shortened V by 1 base and J by 0 bases, and 10 bases separated the two germline ends.

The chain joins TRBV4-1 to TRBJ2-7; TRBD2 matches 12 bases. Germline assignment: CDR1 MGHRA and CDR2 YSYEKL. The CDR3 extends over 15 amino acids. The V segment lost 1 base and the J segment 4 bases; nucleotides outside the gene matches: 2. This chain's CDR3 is CASSQASGRGYEQYF. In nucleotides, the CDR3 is TGCGCCAGCAGCCAAGCTAGCGGGAGGGGATACGAGCAGTACTTC.

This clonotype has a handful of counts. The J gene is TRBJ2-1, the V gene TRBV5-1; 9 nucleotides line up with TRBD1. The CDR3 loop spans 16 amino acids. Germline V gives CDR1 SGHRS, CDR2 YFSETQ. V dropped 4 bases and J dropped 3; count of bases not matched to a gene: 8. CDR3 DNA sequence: TGCGCCAGCAGCAATACCGGGACAGGGTTCTACAATGAGCAGTTCTTC. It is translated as CASSNTGTGFYNEQFF.

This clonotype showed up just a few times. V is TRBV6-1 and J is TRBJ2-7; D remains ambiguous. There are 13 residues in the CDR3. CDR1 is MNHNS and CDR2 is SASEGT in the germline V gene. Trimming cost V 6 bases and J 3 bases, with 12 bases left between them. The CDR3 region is CASSKMINYEQYF. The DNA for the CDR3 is TGTGCCAGCAGCAAGATGATTAACTACGAGCAGTACTTC.

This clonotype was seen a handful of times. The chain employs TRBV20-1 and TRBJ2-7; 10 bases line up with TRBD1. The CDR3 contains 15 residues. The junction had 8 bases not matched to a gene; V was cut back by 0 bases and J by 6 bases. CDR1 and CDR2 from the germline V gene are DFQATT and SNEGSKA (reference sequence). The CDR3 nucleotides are TGCAGTGCTAGAGATTGGGACAGGGGCACCTTCGAGCAGTACTTC. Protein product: CSARDWDRGTFEQYF.

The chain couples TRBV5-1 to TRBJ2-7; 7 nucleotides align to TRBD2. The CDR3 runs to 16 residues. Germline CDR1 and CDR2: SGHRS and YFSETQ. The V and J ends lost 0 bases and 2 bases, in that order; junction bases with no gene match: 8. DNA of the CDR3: TGCGCCAGCAGCTTGGGCGGGAGCTATATGGCCTACGAGCAGTACTTC. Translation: CASSLGGSYMAYEQYF.

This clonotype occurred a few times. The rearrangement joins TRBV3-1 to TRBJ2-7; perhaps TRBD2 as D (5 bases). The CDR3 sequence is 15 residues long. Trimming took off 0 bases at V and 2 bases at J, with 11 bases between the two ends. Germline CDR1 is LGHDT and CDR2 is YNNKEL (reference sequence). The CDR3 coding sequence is TGTGCCAGCAGCCAAGATACTAGTCCCACCTACGAGCAGTACTTC. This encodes CASSQDTSPTYEQYF.